A selection of T cell receptor beta chains follows, all from one sample in a study of shared clonotypes between healthy human individuals. Data came from immunoSEQ multiplex PCR; TCRdb stores just in-frame clones and leaves some out. The data contain 2 million to 2.5 million clones, approximately 93% of them singletons. Sequencing was performed on naive CD4+ T cells from PBMCs. The receptors were sampled from a man aged 18 to 29 in good health. Some clones in this sample may be carry-over from other donors' samples. Both conserved end residues are part of each CDR3. The order of the fields is V gene, clone size, CDR3 length, D gene, J gene, CDR3 protein, CDR3 DNA. A D gene is named only where the DNA matches it firmly. Some rows mark clone size as missing; the rest say once, few, many or name a class of expanded clone.

TRBV5-5,NA,15,TRBD2,TRBJ2-7,CASSLLAGGSYEQYF,TGTGCCAGCAGCCTATTAGCGGGAGGGTCCTACGAGCAGTACTTC
TRBV5-1,NA,13,TRBD1,TRBJ2-7,CATSRDSSYEQYF,TGCGCCACCTCCCGGGACAGCTCCTACGAGCAGTACTTC
TRBV5-6,NA,15,NA,TRBJ2-3,CASSLAGLYTDTQYF,TGTGCCAGCAGCTTGGCGGGCCTATACACAGATACGCAGTATTTT
TRBV2,NA,13,NA,TRBJ1-5,CASSDRENQPQHF,TGTGCCAGCAGTGACAGAGAGAATCAGCCCCAGCATTTT
TRBV6-5,NA,16,NA,TRBJ2-1,CASSYLGGSSYNEQFF,TGTGCCAGCAGTTACCTAGGGGGTAGCTCCTACAATGAGCAGTTCTTC
TRBV5-8,once,15,NA,TRBJ2-7,CASSWGLRASYEQYF,TGTGCCAGCAGCTGGGGTCTTAGGGCCTCCTACGAGCAGTACTTC
TRBV11-1,NA,11,NA,TRBJ2-7,CASSFQWEQYF,TGTGCCAGCAGCTTCCAGTGGGAGCAGTACTTC
TRBV2,NA,14,NA,TRBJ1-1,CASSNQGSPTEAFF,TGTGCCAGCTCGAACCAGGGGTCCCCCACTGAAGCTTTCTTT
TRBV18,NA,13,NA,TRBJ1-4,CASSPTGQHTVFF,TGTGCCAGCTCACCAACTGGACAGCACACGGTGTTTTTT
TRBV5-8,NA,16,NA,TRBJ2-6,CASSQALSSGANVLTF,TGTGCCAGCAGCCAGGCCCTAAGCTCTGGGGCCAACGTCCTGACTTTC
TRBV4-3,NA,17,NA,TRBJ1-2,CASSQEFEGRVVYGYTF,TGCGCCAGCAGCCAAGAGTTTGAGGGCAGGGTCGTCTATGGCTACACCTTC
TRBV4-1,NA,18,TRBD1,TRBJ1-5,CASSQGARGTGGNQPQHF,TGCGCCAGCAGCCAAGGGGCTCGTGGGACAGGAGGCAATCAGCCCCAGCATTTT
TRBV10-3,NA,15,TRBD2,TRBJ2-3,CAISDRRREEDTQYF,TGTGCCATCAGCGACCGGCGGCGGGAGGAAGATACGCAGTATTTT
TRBV5-4,NA,17,TRBD2,TRBJ2-1,CATQEGLAAPRYNEQFF,TGTGCCACCCAGGAGGGTCTAGCGGCTCCCCGCTACAATGAGCAGTTCTTC
TRBV6-1,NA,15,TRBD1,TRBJ2-1,CASSERGGSYNEQFF,TGTGCCAGCAGTGAGCGAGGGGGCAGCTACAATGAGCAGTTCTTC
TRBV28,NA,14,NA,TRBJ1-4,CASSLWSTNEKLFF,TGTGCCAGCAGTTTATGGAGCACTAATGAAAAACTGTTTTTT
TRBV9,NA,15,NA,TRBJ1-2,CASSVSTAMDYGYTF,TGTGCCAGCAGCGTATCGACAGCAATGGACTATGGCTACACCTTC
TRBV2,NA,15,NA,TRBJ2-1,CASSESGSSYNEQFF,TGTGCCAGCAGTGAATCTGGATCCTCCTACAATGAGCAGTTCTTC
TRBV11-2,NA,14,NA,TRBJ1-2,CASSQGVGGYGYTF,TGTGCCAGCAGCCAAGGGGTGGGAGGGTATGGCTACACCTTC
TRBV5-1,NA,14,NA,TRBJ1-3,CASSTGATGNTIYF,TGCGCCAGCAGTACGGGGGCTACTGGAAACACCATATATTTT
TRBV28,NA,17,NA,TRBJ2-7,CASSRGGWQTIVYEQYF,TGTGCCAGCAGCCGGGGAGGTTGGCAGACCATCGTTTACGAGCAGTACTTC
TRBV27,NA,15,TRBD1,TRBJ1-2,CASSASGTGAHGYTF,TGTGCCAGCAGTGCCTCCGGGACAGGGGCCCATGGCTACACCTTC
TRBV18,NA,14,NA,TRBJ1-4,CASSRGRSNEKLFF,TGTGCCAGCTCACGGGGGCGGTCTAATGAAAAACTGTTTTTT
TRBV7-3,NA,14,NA,TRBJ2-2,CASSSDLNTGELFF,TGTGCCAGCAGCTCCGACCTCAACACCGGGGAGCTGTTTTTT
TRBV4-3,NA,15,NA,TRBJ2-1,CASSKREVSVDEQFF,TGCGCCAGCAGTAAGAGGGAGGTCAGCGTAGATGAGCAGTTCTTC
TRBV28,NA,11,NA,TRBJ2-7,CASSLLYEQYF,TGTGCCAGCAGTTTACTTTACGAGCAGTACTTC
TRBV6-1,once,15,TRBD1,TRBJ1-5,CASSEAPQGVQPQHF,TGTGCCAGCAGTGAAGCGCCACAGGGGGTCCAGCCCCAGCATTTT
TRBV5-4,NA,16,NA,TRBJ1-5,CASSYGRPRENQPQHF,TGTGCCAGCAGCTATGGACGACCCCGCGAGAATCAGCCCCAGCATTTT
TRBV28,NA,15,TRBD1,TRBJ2-2,CASSRDRGDTGELFF,TGTGCCAGCAGCCGGGACAGGGGCGACACCGGGGAGCTGTTTTTT
TRBV28,once,16,NA,TRBJ1-5,CASSPRVQVGAQPQHF,TGTGCCAGCAGTCCACGTGTCCAGGTTGGGGCTCAGCCCCAGCATTTT
TRBV18,NA,14,NA,TRBJ2-7,CASSPNLESVEQYF,TGTGCCAGCTCACCAAATCTAGAATCGGTCGAGCAGTACTTC
TRBV15,NA,20,TRBD2,TRBJ2-2,CATSRAFVRQTSGYTGELFF,TGTGCCACCAGCAGAGCTTTCGTACGGCAGACTAGCGGATACACCGGGGAGCTGTTTTTT
TRBV19,NA,16,NA,TRBJ2-1,CASSPGGGLSYNEQFF,TGTGCCAGTAGTCCTGGTGGGGGCCTATCCTACAATGAGCAGTTCTTC
TRBV7-9,NA,12,NA,TRBJ2-3,CASSLYTDTQYF,TGTGCCAGCAGCTTGTATACAGATACGCAGTATTTT
TRBV11-1,NA,17,TRBD1,TRBJ2-2,CASRAPPGQGYHGELFF,TGTGCCAGCAGGGCTCCACCGGGACAGGGTTACCACGGGGAGCTGTTTTTT
TRBV6-1,NA,12,NA,TRBJ2-7,CASNAGSWEQYF,TGTGCCAGCAATGCAGGGTCTTGGGAGCAGTACTTC
TRBV9,NA,15,NA,TRBJ1-1,CASSLIGTGNTEAFF,TGTGCCAGCAGCCTAATCGGTACGGGAAACACTGAAGCTTTCTTT
TRBV28,NA,16,TRBD1,TRBJ1-2,CASSLSVDRGRGGYTF,TGTGCCAGCAGTTTATCTGTGGACAGGGGGAGGGGTGGCTACACCTTC
TRBV2,NA,16,NA,TRBJ2-1,CASSEAPGSSYNEQFF,TGTGCCAGCAGTGAAGCTCCGGGCAGCTCCTACAATGAGCAGTTCTTC